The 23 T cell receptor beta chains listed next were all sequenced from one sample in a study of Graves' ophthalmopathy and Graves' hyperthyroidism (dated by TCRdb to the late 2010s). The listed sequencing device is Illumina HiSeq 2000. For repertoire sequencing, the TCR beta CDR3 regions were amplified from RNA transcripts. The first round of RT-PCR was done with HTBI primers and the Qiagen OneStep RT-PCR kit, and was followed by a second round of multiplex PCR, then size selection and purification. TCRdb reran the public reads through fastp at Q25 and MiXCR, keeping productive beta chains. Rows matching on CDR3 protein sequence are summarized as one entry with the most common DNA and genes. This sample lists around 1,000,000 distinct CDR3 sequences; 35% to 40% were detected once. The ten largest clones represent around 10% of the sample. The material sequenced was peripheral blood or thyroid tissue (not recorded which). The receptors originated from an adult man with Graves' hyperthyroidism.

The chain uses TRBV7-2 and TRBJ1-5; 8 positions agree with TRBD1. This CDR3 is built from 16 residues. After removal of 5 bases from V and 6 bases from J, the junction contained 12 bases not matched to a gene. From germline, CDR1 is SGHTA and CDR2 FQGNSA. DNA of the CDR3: TGTGCCAGCAGCCCTACATTACGACAGGGGAGTCAGCCCCAGCATTTT. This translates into CASSPTLRQGSQPQHF.

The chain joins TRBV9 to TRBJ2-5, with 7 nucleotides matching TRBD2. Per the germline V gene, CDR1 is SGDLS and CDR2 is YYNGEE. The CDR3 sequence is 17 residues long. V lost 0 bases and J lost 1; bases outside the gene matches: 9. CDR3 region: CASSVDPGLGLQETQYF. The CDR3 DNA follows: TGTGCCAGCAGCGTAGATCCAGGACTAGGGCTCCAAGAGACCCAGTACTTC. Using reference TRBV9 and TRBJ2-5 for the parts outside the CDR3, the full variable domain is DSGVTQTPKHLITATGQRVTLRCSPRSGDLSVYWYQQSLDQGLQFLIQYYNGEERAKGNILERFSAQQFPDLHSELNLSSLELGDSALYFCASSVDPGLGLQETQYFGPGTRLLVL.

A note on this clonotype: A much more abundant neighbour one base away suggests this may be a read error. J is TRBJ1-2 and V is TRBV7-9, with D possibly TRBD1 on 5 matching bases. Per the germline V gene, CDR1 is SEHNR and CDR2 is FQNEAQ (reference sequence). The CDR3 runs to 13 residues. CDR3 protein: CTSKRGELYGYTF. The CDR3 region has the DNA TGTACCAGCAAGAGGGGAGAGCTATATGGCTACACCTTC. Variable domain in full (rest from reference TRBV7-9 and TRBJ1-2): DTGVSQNPRHKITKRGQNVTFRCDPISEHNRLYWYRQTLGQGPEFLTYFQNEAQLEKSRLLSDRFSAERPKGSFSTLEIQRTEQGDSAMYLCTSKRGELYGYTFGSGTRLTVV.

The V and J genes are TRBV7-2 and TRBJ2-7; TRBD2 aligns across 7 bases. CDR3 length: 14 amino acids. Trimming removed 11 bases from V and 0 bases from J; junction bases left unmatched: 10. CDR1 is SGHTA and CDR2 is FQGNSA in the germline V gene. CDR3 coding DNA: TGTGCCGGTACCCCGGGCGGGAGCTCCTACGAGCAGTACTTC. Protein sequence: CAGTPGGSSYEQYF.

The CDR3 loop is CAIRGTGRVEQYF. DNA of the CDR3: TGTGCCATCAGGGGGACAGGGAGGGTGGAGCAGTACTTC. J is TRBJ2-7 and V is TRBV10-3; 9 bases match TRBD1. The trim removed 6 bases at V and 7 bases at J, leaving 7 bases unmatched. This CDR3 region has 13 residues. Germline V gene sequence: CDR1 ENHRY, CDR2 SYGVKD.

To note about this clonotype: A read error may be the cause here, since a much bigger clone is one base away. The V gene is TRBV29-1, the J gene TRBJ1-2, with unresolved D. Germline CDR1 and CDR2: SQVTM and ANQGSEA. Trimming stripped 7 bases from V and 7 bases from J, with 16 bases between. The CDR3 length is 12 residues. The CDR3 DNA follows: TGCAGCGGTCTAGGGAACTCCTTTGGCTACACCTTC. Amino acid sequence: CSGLGNSFGYTF.

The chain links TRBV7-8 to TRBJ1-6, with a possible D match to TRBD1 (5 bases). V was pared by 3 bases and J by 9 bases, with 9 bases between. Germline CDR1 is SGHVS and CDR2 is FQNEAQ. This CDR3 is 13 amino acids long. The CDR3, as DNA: TGTGCCAGCAGCTTTGACAGCATTTCACCCCTCCACTTT. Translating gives CASSFDSISPLHF. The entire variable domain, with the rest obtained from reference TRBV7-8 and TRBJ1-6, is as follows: GAGVSQSPRYKVAKRGQDVALRCDPISGHVSLFWYQQALGQGPEFLTYFQNEAQLDKSGLPSDRFFAERPEGSVSTLKIQRTQQEDSAVYLCASSFDSISPLHFGNGTRLTVT.

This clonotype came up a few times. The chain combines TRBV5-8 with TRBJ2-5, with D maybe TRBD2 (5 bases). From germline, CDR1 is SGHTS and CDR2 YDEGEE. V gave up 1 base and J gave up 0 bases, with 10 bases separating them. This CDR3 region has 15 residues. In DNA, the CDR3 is TGTGCCAGCAGCTTGACGGGGAGAAACCAAGAGACCCAGTACTTC. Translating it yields CASSLTGRNQETQYF.

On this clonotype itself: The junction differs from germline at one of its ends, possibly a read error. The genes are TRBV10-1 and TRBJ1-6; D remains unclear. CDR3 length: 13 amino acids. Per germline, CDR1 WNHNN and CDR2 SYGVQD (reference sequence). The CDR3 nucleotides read TGTGCCAGCAGTTACTCGGGGAATTCACCCCTCCACTTT. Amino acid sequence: CASSYSGNSPLHF.

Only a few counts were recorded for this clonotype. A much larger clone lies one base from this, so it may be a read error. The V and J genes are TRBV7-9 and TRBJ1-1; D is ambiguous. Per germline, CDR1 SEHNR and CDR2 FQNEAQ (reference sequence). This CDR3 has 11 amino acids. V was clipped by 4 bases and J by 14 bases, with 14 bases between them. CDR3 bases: TGTGCCAGCAGCTCGGGCCCCCGTATCTTCTTT. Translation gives CASSSGPRIFF. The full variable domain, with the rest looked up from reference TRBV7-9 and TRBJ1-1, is DTGVSQNPRHKITKRGQNVTFRCDPISEHNRLYWYRQTLGQGPEFLTYFQNEAQLEKSRLLSDRFSAERPKGSFSTLEIQRTEQGDSAMYLCASSSGPRIFFGQGTRLTVV.

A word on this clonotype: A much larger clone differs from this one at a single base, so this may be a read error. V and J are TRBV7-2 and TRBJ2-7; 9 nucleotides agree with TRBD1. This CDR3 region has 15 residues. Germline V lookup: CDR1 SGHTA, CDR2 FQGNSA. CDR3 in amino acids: CVSSLMGQGTGEQYF. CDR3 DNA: TGTGTCAGCAGCTTGATGGGACAGGGCACCGGAGAGCAGTACTTC.

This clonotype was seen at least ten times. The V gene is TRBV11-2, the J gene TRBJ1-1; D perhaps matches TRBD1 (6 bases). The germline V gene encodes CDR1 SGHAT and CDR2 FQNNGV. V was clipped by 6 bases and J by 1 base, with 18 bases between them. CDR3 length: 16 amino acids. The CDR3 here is CASSRRTNRENTEAFF. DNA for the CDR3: TGTGCCAGCAGTCGACGGACGAACAGGGAGAACACTGAAGCTTTCTTT.

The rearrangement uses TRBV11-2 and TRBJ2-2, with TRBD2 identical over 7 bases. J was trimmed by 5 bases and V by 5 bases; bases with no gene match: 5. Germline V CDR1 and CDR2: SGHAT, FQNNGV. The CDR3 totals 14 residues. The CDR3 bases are TGTGCCAGCAGCGTAATGGGGGGGACCGGGGAGCTGTTTTTT. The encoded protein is CASSVMGGTGELFF. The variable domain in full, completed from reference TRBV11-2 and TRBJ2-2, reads EAGVAQSPRYKIIEKRQSVAFWCNPISGHATLYWYQQILGQGPKLLIQFQNNGVVDDSQLPKDRFSAERLKGVDSTLKIQPAKLEDSAVYLCASSVMGGTGELFFGEGSRLTVL.

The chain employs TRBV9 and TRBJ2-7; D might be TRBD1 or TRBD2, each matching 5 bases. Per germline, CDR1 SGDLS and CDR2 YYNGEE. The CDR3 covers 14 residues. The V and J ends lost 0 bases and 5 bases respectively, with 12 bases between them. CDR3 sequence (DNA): TGTGCCAGCAGCGTAGTTGGGGGTTCCGACGAGCAGTACTTC. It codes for CASSVVGGSDEQYF. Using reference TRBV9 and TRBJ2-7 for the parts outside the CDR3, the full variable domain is DSGVTQTPKHLITATGQRVTLRCSPRSGDLSVYWYQQSLDQGLQFLIQYYNGEERAKGNILERFSAQQFPDLHSELNLSSLELGDSALYFCASSVVGGSDEQYFGPGTRLTVT.

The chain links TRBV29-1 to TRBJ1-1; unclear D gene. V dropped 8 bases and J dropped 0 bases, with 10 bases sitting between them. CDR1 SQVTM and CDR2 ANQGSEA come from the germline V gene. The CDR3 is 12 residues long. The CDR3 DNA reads TGCAGCTTCGGTGCAATGAACACTGAAGCTTTCTTT. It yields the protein CSFGAMNTEAFF.

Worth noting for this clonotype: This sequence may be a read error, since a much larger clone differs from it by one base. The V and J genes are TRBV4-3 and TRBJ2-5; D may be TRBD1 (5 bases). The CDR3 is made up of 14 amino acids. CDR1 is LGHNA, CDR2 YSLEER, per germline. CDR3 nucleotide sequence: TGCGCCAGCGGCCAACTGGACACTAAAGAGACCCAGTACTTC. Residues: CASGQLDTKETQYF.

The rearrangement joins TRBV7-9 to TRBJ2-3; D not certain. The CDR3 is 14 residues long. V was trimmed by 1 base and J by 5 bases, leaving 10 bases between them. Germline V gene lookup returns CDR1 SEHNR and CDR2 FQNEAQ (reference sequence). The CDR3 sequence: CASSLEGIGDTQYF. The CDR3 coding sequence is TGTGCCAGCAGCTTAGAGGGCATCGGAGATACGCAGTATTTT.

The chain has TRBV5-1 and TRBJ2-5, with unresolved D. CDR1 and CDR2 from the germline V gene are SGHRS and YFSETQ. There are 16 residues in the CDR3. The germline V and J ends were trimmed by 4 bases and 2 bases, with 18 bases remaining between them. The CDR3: CASSTMAGGKQETQYF. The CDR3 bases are TGCGCCAGCAGCACAATGGCCGGCGGAAAGCAAGAGACCCAGTACTTC. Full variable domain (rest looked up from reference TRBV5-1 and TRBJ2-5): KAGVTQTPRYLIKTRGQQVTLSCSPISGHRSVSWYQQTPGQGLQFLFEYFSETQRNKGNFPGRFSGRQFSNSRSEMNVSTLELGDSALYLCASSTMAGGKQETQYFGPGTRLLVL.

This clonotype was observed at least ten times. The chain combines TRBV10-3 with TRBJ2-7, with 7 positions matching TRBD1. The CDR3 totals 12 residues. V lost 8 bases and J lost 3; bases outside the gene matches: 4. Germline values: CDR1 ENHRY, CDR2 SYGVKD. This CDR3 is CAIWDSNYEQYF. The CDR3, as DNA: TGTGCCATCTGGGACAGCAACTACGAGCAGTACTTC.

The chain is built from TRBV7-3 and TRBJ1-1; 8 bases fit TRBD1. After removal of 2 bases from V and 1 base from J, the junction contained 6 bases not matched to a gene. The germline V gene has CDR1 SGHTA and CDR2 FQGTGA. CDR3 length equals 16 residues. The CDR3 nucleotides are TGTGCCAGCAGCTTACAGGGGGCGATTGGGAACACTGAAGCTTTCTTT. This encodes CASSLQGAIGNTEAFF.

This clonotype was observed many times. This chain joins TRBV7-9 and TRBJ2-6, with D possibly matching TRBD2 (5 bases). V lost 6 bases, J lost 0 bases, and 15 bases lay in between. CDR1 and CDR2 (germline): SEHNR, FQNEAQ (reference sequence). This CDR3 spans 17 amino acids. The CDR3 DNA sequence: TGTGCCAGCAGTTCCTGGGAGAGAAGCTCTGGGGCCAACGTCCTGACTTTC. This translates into CASSSWERSSGANVLTF.

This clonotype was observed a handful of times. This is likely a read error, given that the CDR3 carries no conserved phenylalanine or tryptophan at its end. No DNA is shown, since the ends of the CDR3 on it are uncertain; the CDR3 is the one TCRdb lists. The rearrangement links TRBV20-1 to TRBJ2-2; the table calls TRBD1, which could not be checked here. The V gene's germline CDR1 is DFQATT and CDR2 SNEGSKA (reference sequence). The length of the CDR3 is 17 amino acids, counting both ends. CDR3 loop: CSARDPKGGANTGELVL.

The CDR3 region is CASSLGDRVSYEQYF. The DNA of the CDR3 is TGTGCCAGCAGCTTAGGGGACAGGGTCTCCTACGAGCAGTACTTC. The chain joins TRBV7-9 to TRBJ2-7, with 9 bases lining up with TRBD1. The CDR3 length is 15 residues. Trimming took 1 base from V and 0 from J; bases not matched to a gene: 1. The germline gives CDR1 SEHNR, CDR2 FQNEAQ (reference sequence).